The 23 T cell receptor beta chains given below trace back to one sample, sequenced in a study of blood T cells in healthy people across ages (dated by TCRdb to between 2014 and 2017). The library came from 5' RACE. The sequencing machine was an Illumina HiSeq 2500. A second PCR of about 7 to 12 cycles was run with a J-beta primer mix and a sample-barcoded 5' primer. TCRdb applied fastp at Q25 and MiXCR to the public reads, then kept only in-frame beta chains. Records with the same CDR3 protein are collapsed into one entry carrying the most frequent genes and DNA. This sample holds about 580,000 distinct CDR3 sequences; around half were observed only once. The ten largest clones take up roughly 24% of the sample. The specimen was blood. The origin of the receptors is a man older than 75 in good health.

This rearrangement joins TRBV29-1 to TRBJ2-1; the match to TRBD2 covers 9 bases. Looked up from germline, CDR1 is SQVTM and CDR2 is ANQGSEA. This CDR3 spans 14 amino acids. The V segment lost 5 bases and the J segment 8 bases; nucleotides outside the gene matches: 10. Here the CDR3 reads CSVMGGRAMDEQFF. The CDR3 DNA follows: TGCAGCGTTATGGGCGGGAGGGCCATGGATGAGCAGTTCTTC.

The chain employs TRBV5-1 and TRBJ1-1; 8 nucleotides agree with TRBD1. The CDR3 is 15 residues long. The V segment lost 6 bases and the J segment 1 base; nucleotides outside the gene matches: 8. Germline V CDR1 and CDR2: SGHRS, YFSETQ. The CDR3 coding sequence is TGCGCCAGCACCCGTCCCGGGACAGGGAACACTGAAGCTTTCTTT. Translation gives CASTRPGTGNTEAFF.

This clonotype was recorded only once. The V gene is TRBV12-3 or TRBV12-4, the J gene TRBJ1-2; D is possibly TRBD1 (6 bases). This CDR3 is built from 14 residues. Trimming shortened V by 4 bases and J by 3 bases, and 12 bases separated the two germline ends. CDR3: CASSSLGTYYGYTF. CDR3 sequence (DNA): TGTGCCAGCAGTTCTCTCGGGACATACTATGGCTACACCTTC.

The chain combines TRBV20-1 with TRBJ2-7; D might be TRBD1 (5 bases). Per germline, CDR1 DFQATT and CDR2 SNEGSKA (reference sequence). V was cut by 6 bases and J by 7 bases, with 13 bases left in between. This CDR3 is built from 11 residues. CDR3 DNA: TGCAGTGCCAGGGTCCTACGGGAGCAGTACTTC. This gives the protein CSARVLREQYF.

This clonotype has just a few counts. CDR3 residues: CASSSIRGGGSEKLFF. CDR3 nucleotides: TGTGCCAGCAGTAGTATCAGGGGTGGAGGATCGGAAAAACTGTTTTTT. V gene TRBV25-1 combines with J gene TRBJ1-4; D is possibly TRBD1 (6 bases). Germline V CDR1 and CDR2: MGHDK, SYGVNS. The CDR3 runs to 16 residues. Trimming left V 5 bases short and J 8 bases short, with 21 bases between.

V usage is TRBV12-3 or TRBV12-4 and J usage is TRBJ2-6, with no clear D. Trimming removed 8 bases at V and 2 bases at J, with 16 bases between. CDR3 length: 16 amino acids. The CDR3: CASSLSGVAGANVLTF. The DNA for the CDR3 is TGTGCCAGCTCCCTGAGTGGGGTCGCTGGGGCCAACGTCCTGACTTTC.

This clonotype was seen only a few times. The chain combines TRBV20-1 with TRBJ2-4; TRBD1 matches 8 bases. CDR1 is DFQATT and CDR2 is SNEGSKA in the germline V gene (reference sequence). CDR3 length: 15 amino acids. Losses at the gene ends were 2 bases for V and 2 bases for J; bases not matched to a gene: 5. The CDR3 DNA is TGCAGTGCTAGAAACCGACAGGGGACCAAAAACATTCAGTACTTC. Its translation: CSARNRQGTKNIQYF.

The J gene is TRBJ2-5, the V gene TRBV5-1; perhaps TRBD1 as D (6 bases). This CDR3 has 13 residues. Trimming took off 6 bases at V and 1 base at J, with 10 bases between the two ends. CDR1 SGHRS and CDR2 YFSETQ come from the germline V gene. The CDR3 DNA reads TGCGCCAGCACCGACAGGTCCCAAGAGACCCAGTACTTC. Its protein product is CASTDRSQETQYF.

The rearrangement links TRBV6-2 or TRBV6-3 to TRBJ2-5; tentatively, D is TRBD1 or TRBD2 (5 bases each). This CDR3 comprises 13 residues. Germline V gene lookup returns CDR1 MNHEY and CDR2 SVGEGT. V lost 6 bases, J lost 11 bases, and 19 bases lay in between. Here the CDR3 DNA reads TGTGCCAGCAGGGACGCCGCAGGGACGCAGCAGTACTTC. Translation gives CASRDAAGTQQYF.

The V gene is TRBV20-1, the J gene TRBJ2-3; D is unresolved. The length of the CDR3 is 12 residues. Germline lookup yields CDR1 DFQATT and CDR2 SNEGSKA (reference sequence). Trimming stripped 4 bases from V and 3 bases from J, with 8 bases between. CDR3 loop: CSATLGTDTQYF. The CDR3 coding sequence is TGCAGTGCTACATTGGGAACAGATACGCAGTATTTT.

The V call is TRBV7-2, the J call TRBJ1-5; TRBD1 matches 7 bases. CDR3 length equals 14 residues. After removal of 6 bases from V and 5 bases from J, the junction contained 7 bases not matched to a gene. Germline-derived CDR1 and CDR2 are SGHTA and FQGNSA. The CDR3 sequence: CASRLGTVDQPQHF. The DNA of the CDR3 is TGTGCCAGCAGGTTGGGGACAGTTGATCAGCCCCAGCATTTT.

Only a few counts were recorded for this clonotype. The gene calls are TRBV6-5 and TRBJ2-2; TRBD1 matches at 10 bases. The V gene end was trimmed by 0 bases and the J gene end by 2 bases; junction bases not matched to a gene: 6. Germline V gives CDR1 MNHEY, CDR2 SVGAGI. There are 18 residues in the CDR3. Here the CDR3 reads CASSYSAGDRGNTGELFF. The CDR3 nucleotides read TGTGCCAGCAGTTACTCGGCCGGGGACAGGGGAAACACCGGGGAGCTGTTTTTT.

This clonotype was detected only a few times. The chain is built from TRBV7-2 and TRBJ1-2; D not resolved. V dropped 2 bases and J dropped 7 bases, with 14 bases sitting between them. Germline CDR1 and CDR2: SGHTA and FQGNSA. The CDR3 sequence is 14 residues long. The CDR3 bases are TGTGCCAGCAGCTTAAGTCCTGGGAGGTGTGGCTACACCTTC. This codes for CASSLSPGRCGYTF.

A remark on this clonotype: At one end the junction does not follow the germline gene, possibly because of a read error. The chain carries TRBV7-9 and TRBJ1-5; unclear D gene. The CDR3 contains 12 residues. Germline CDR1 is SEHNR and CDR2 is FQNEAQ (reference sequence). CDR3 amino acids: CSSTQDNQPQHF. The DNA for the CDR3 is TGTTCCAGCACTCAGGACAATCAGCCCCAGCATTTT. The full variable domain, its missing parts supplied by reference TRBV7-9 and TRBJ1-5, is DTGVSQNPRHKITKRGQNVTFRCDPISEHNRLYWYRQTLGQGPEFLTYFQNEAQLEKSRLLSDRFSAERPKGSFSTLEIQRTEQGDSAMYLCSSTQDNQPQHFGDGTRLSIL.

This clonotype was observed once. The V and J genes are TRBV7-2 and TRBJ2-1; D might be TRBD2 (6 bases). With 0 bases removed from V and 15 bases from J, the gap between germline ends came to 21 bases. This CDR3 comprises 15 residues. The germline V gene encodes CDR1 SGHTA and CDR2 FQGNSA. CDR3 nucleotide sequence: TGTGCCAGCAGCTTAGCGCACCAGCGAGGGACTGTGTCGTTCTTC. Protein: CASSLAHQRGTVSFF.

This clonotype was recorded a few times. CDR3 sequence (DNA): TGCAGTGCTAGGGTGGGCAATCGGGACAATGAGCAGTTCTTC. Its protein is CSARVGNRDNEQFF. This rearrangement joins TRBV20-1 to TRBJ2-1, with unresolved D. The V and J ends lost 3 bases and 5 bases respectively, with 14 bases between them. Germline-derived CDR1 and CDR2 are DFQATT and SNEGSKA (reference sequence). The CDR3 is 14 residues long.

Only a few counts were recorded for this clonotype. The genes are TRBV11-3 and TRBJ2-2, with unresolved D. The CDR3 is 16 amino acids. Trimming cost V 1 base and J 0 bases, with 9 bases left between them. Looked up from germline, CDR1 is SGHNT and CDR2 is YENEEA. The CDR3 nucleotides are TGTGCCAGCAGCTTAGCAGTCGGTACGAACACCGGGGAGCTGTTTTTT. Its translation is CASSLAVGTNTGELFF.

This clonotype was recorded a few times. The chain recombines TRBV5-1 with TRBJ2-1; D is undetermined. Germline V gene lookup returns CDR1 SGHRS and CDR2 YFSETQ. V gave up 4 bases and J gave up 9 bases, with 17 bases separating them. This CDR3 comprises 14 residues. The CDR3 region is CASSPSVLFGEQFF. The CDR3 DNA sequence: TGCGCCAGCAGCCCCTCGGTCCTTTTTGGTGAGCAGTTCTTC.

This clonotype was seen more than once but under ten times. The rearrangement uses TRBV29-1 and TRBJ2-7, with D unclear. Trimming removed 4 bases at V and 0 bases at J, with 10 bases between. The CDR3 spans 13 residues. Germline V CDR1 and CDR2: SQVTM, ANQGSEA. CDR3 loop: CSVGVSLSYEQYF. The DNA of the CDR3 is TGCAGCGTTGGAGTCTCCCTCTCCTACGAGCAGTACTTC.

This clonotype was counted only a few times. The chain joins TRBV4-3 to TRBJ1-5, with TRBD1 matching 7 bases. The V segment lost 1 base and the J segment 1 base; nucleotides outside the gene matches: 1. The CDR3 totals 15 residues. From germline, CDR1 is LGHNA and CDR2 YSLEER. CDR3 DNA sequence: TGCGCCAGCAGCCAAGCGACAGGGAGCAATCAGCCCCAGCATTTT. This sequence encodes CASSQATGSNQPQHF.

The rearrangement joins TRBV7-6 to TRBJ2-4, with D unclear. V lost 1 base and J lost 13, with 14 bases in between. The CDR3 is 13 residues long. Germline values: CDR1 SGHVS, CDR2 FNYEAQ. The CDR3 reads CASSLDRRAEQYF. Written as DNA, the CDR3 is TGTGCCAGCAGCTTAGACAGACGTGCGGAGCAGTACTTC. The full variable domain, its missing parts supplied by reference TRBV7-6 and TRBJ2-4, is GAGVSQSPRYKVTKRGQDVALRCDPISGHVSLYWYRQALGQGPEFLTYFNYEAQQDKSGLPNDRFSAERPEGSISTLTIQRTEQRDSAMYRCASSLDRRAEQYFGAGTRLSVL.

The chain recombines TRBV3-1 with TRBJ2-5, with 10 bases identical to TRBD2. V shed 0 bases and J 0 bases; nucleotides not matched to a gene: 13. This CDR3 region has 20 residues. Germline V gene data show CDR1 as LGHDT and CDR2 as YNNKEL (reference sequence). CDR3: CASSQDPAASGSEYQETQYF. CDR3 DNA sequence: TGTGCCAGCAGCCAAGATCCGGCGGCTAGCGGGAGCGAGTACCAAGAGACCCAGTACTTC.

CDR3 loop: CASSLGFGAHGYTF. As DNA, the CDR3 is TGTGCCAGCAGCTTAGGCTTCGGGGCTCACGGCTACACCTTC. This chain connects TRBV11-2 to TRBJ1-2; weak D call: TRBD1 (5 bases). Germline loops: CDR1 SGHAT, CDR2 FQNNGV. The CDR3 is made up of 14 amino acids. V lost 1 base, J lost 8 bases, and 14 bases lay in between.